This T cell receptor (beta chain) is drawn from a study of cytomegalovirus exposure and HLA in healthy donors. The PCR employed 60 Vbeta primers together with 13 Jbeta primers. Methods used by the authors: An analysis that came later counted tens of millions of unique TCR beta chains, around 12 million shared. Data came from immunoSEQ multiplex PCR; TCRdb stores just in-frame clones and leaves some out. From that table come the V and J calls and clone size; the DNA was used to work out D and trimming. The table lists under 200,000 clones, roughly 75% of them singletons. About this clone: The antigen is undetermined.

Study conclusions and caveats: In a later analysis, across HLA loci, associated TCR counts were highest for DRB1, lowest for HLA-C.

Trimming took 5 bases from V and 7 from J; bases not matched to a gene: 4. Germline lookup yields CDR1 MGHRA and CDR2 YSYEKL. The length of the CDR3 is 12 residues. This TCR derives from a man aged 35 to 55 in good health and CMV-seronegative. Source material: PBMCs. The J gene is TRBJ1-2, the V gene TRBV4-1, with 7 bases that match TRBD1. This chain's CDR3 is CASSATGLGYTF. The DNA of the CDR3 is TGCGCCAGCAGCGCGACAGGGCTTGGCTACACCTTC.